The table lists the clone carrying this TCR beta chain with a few counts. Its antigen remains unidentified. Arm-PCR of CDR3 regions and iRepertoire HTBI primers were used to build TCR beta libraries. A single record per CDR3 protein comes from TCRdb applying MiXCR to the multiplex PCR reads. The data contain about 540,000 distinct CDR3 sequences, around an eighth of them singletons. The sample comes from a study of regulatory T cells in long-lasting Graves disease. Time point: newly diagnosed GD, antithyroid drugs for less than 3 months. With RNA extracted from PBMCs as input, the TCR library was made. Regarding the study as a whole: The sample size was small, and this may have reduced accuracy.

The data also belong to a second study, concerning T cells in Graves' hyperthyroidism and ophthalmopathy.

This receptor was identified in a man younger than 45 with Graves disease. This sample comprised peripheral blood mononuclear cells (PBMCs), obtained at new diagnosis, from a patient treated with antithyroid drugs.

CDR3 residues: CASSLQQVVSGNTIYF. DNA for the CDR3: TGCGCCAGCAGCTTGCAACAGGTGGTCTCTGGAAACACCATATATTTT. The chain uses TRBV5-1 and TRBJ1-3, with TRBD1 as a possible D gene (5 bases). The CDR3 loop spans 16 amino acids. V shed 1 base and J shed 0 bases, with 11 bases lying between them. CDR1 is SGHRS, CDR2 YFSETQ, per germline.